This record looks at one T cell receptor (beta chain) sequence and its context. Antigen: not known. Participants comprised healthy donors of bone marrow. Per germline, CDR1 SGDLS and CDR2 YYNGEE. Trimming stripped 3 bases from V and 8 bases from J, with 11 bases between. The CDR3 length is 12 residues. The data derive from a study of cytomegalovirus exposure and HLA in healthy donors. The PCR had 60 Vbeta and 13 Jbeta primers. Assay: immunoSEQ multiplex PCR; the TCRdb copy retains only in-frame clones and omits some. The table lists 200,000 or so clones, 82% of them singletons. Notes on the study in general: When the data were analyzed later, several of the most significant clusters appeared to be linked to common viral pathogens. The later analysis indicated that the majority of CMV-associated TCR beta chains appeared HLA-restricted.

Input material: PBMCs. The chain links TRBV9 to TRBJ1-2; D not certain. The source is a boy under 10 years old in good health and CMV-seronegative. CDR3 DNA: TGTGCCAGCAGCGAAGTGAGAGGGGGCTACACCTTC. Translated: CASSEVRGGYTF.